A selection of T cell receptor beta chains follows, all from one sample in a study of metastatic and nonmetastatic thyroid tumors. TCRdb reprocessed the PCR reads using MiXCR. Of about 47,000 clones in the sample, 24% were seen once. The sequenced material came from blood. Source of these receptors: a male donor with papillary thyroid cancer or a benign thyroid nodule (not recorded which). Some clones in this sample may be carry-over from other donors' samples. Both conserved end residues are part of each CDR3. A D gene is named only where the DNA matches it firmly. Clone size is shown for a subset of rows, as once, few, many or a class of expanded clone.

clone size,J gene,V gene,CDR3 length,D gene,CDR3 DNA,CDR3 protein
many,TRBJ2-1,TRBV12-3/TRBV12-4,13,TRBD2,TGTGCCAGCAGTCCCAGGACTAGCGGGCAGCAGTTCTTC,CASSPRTSGQQFF
NA,TRBJ2-2,TRBV12-3/TRBV12-4,15,NA,TGTGCCAGCAGGGGGCAGGGGAGTCTGGCCGGGGAGCTGTTTTTT,CASRGQGSLAGELFF
NA,TRBJ2-7,TRBV28,13,NA,TGTGCCAGTTCCCAGGGGAAATCCTACGAGCAGTACTTC,CASSQGKSYEQYF
NA,TRBJ1-1,TRBV6-1,16,NA,TGTGCCAGCAGTGAGGGGGCGAGAGGTTTGGGCACTGAAGCTTTCTTT,CASSEGARGLGTEAFF
NA,TRBJ1-2,TRBV2,15,TRBD1,TGTGCCAGCAGTTCACCTACAGGGGGCGCGGATGGCTACACCTTC,CASSSPTGGADGYTF
NA,TRBJ2-1,TRBV5-6,16,TRBD2,TGTGCCAGCAGCTTGGCGGCGAGCGGGACTTACAATGAGCAGTTCTTC,CASSLAASGTYNEQFF
NA,TRBJ1-5,TRBV3-1,15,NA,TGTGCCAGCAGCCAAGGGCAGGGTGGCAATCAGCCCCAGCATTTT,CASSQGQGGNQPQHF
many,TRBJ2-3,TRBV24-1,17,TRBD2,TGTGCCACCAGTCCCTCCCTCCTAGCGGGAAGCACAGATACGCAGTATTTT,CATSPSLLAGSTDTQYF
many,TRBJ2-7,TRBV14,13,NA,TGTGCCAGCAGCCAAGATAGGGTTCGAGAGCAGTACTTC,CASSQDRVREQYF
many,TRBJ2-1,TRBV29-1,13,TRBD1,TGCAGCGATGAGGGACAGGGGTACAATGAGCAGTTCTTC,CSDEGQGYNEQFF
many,TRBJ2-3,TRBV5-4,16,TRBD2,TGTGCCAGCAGCTTGGGACTAGCCACTAGCACAGATACGCAGTATTTT,CASSLGLATSTDTQYF
many,TRBJ2-3,TRBV20-1,18,NA,TGCAGTGCTAGAGCTCCCCGGGGGAGTAGAGGCACTACAGATACGCAGTATTTT,CSARAPRGSRGTTDTQYF
medium-sized,TRBJ1-2,TRBV6-1,12,NA,TGTGCCAGCGGAACCCTGGGCTATGGCTACACCTTC,CASGTLGYGYTF
many,TRBJ2-3,TRBV6-4,16,TRBD2,TGTGCCAGCAGTGAAGGGACTAGCGGGGGCACAGATACGCAGTATTTT,CASSEGTSGGTDTQYF
many,TRBJ1-1,TRBV7-9,15,NA,TGTGCCAGCAGCTTAAGGCAAAGCATGAACACTGAAGCTTCCTTT,CASSLRQSMNTEASF
many,TRBJ2-1,TRBV10-3,16,TRBD2,TGTGCCATCAGTGACCCCGGACTAGCGGAGCGCAATGAGCAGTTCTTC,CAISDPGLAERNEQFF